A single sample is the source of the 17 T cell receptor beta chains below, sequenced in a study of blood T cell repertoires in COVID-19. Generated by immunoSEQ multiplex PCR, the TCRdb table keeps only in-frame clones and is missing some. The sample consists of 55,000 to 65,000 clones, less than 80% of them appearing once. The sample was peripheral blood. The source is a man aged 55-75 years with acute or convalescent COVID-19.

V is TRBV19 and J is TRBJ2-3, with 7 bases aligning to TRBD1. The CDR3 covers 18 residues. V shed 0 bases, J shed 2 bases, and the junction held 11 bases outside the gene matches. Per the germline V gene, CDR1 is LNHDA and CDR2 is SQIVND (reference sequence). As DNA, the CDR3 is TGTGCCAGTAGTATAGAATACGGGACAGCCGGCCTCACAGATACGCAGTATTTT. As protein: CASSIEYGTAGLTDTQYF.

The V call is TRBV5-1, the J call TRBJ2-3; TRBD2 matches 9 bases. CDR3 length: 14 amino acids. V gave up 0 bases and J gave up 5 bases; unmatched junction bases: 1. The germline V gene has CDR1 SGHRS and CDR2 YFSETQ. As DNA, the CDR3 is TGCGCCAGCAGCTTGGTACTAGCGGGAGATACGCAGTATTTT. It translates to CASSLVLAGDTQYF.

The chain joins TRBV30 to TRBJ2-2, with D perhaps TRBD2 (6 bases). The CDR3 extends over 15 amino acids. V was cut by 2 bases and J by 0 bases, with 10 bases left in between. Germline CDR1 and CDR2: GTSNPN and SVGIG (reference sequence). The CDR3 coding sequence is TGTGCCTGGAGTTCCCGGGACTCGAACACCGGGGAGCTGTTTTTT. It is translated as CAWSSRDSNTGELFF.

This sequence joins TRBV9 and TRBJ2-5; 7 nucleotides agree with TRBD2. In germline, CDR1 is SGDLS, CDR2 YYNGEE. The CDR3 has 14 amino acids. Trimming removed 0 bases from V and 4 bases from J; junction bases left unmatched: 3. The CDR3 loop reads CASSVDAGVETQYF. CDR3 sequence (DNA): TGTGCCAGCAGCGTAGACGCGGGAGTAGAGACCCAGTACTTC.

This clone was counted a few times. The chain employs TRBV29-1 and TRBJ2-2, with D possibly TRBD1 on 6 matching bases. The V and J ends lost 5 bases and 7 bases respectively, with 14 bases between them. The CDR3 runs 13 residues. Germline CDR1 SQVTM, CDR2 ANQGSEA. The CDR3, as DNA: TGCAGCGTTAGGCAGGGGCAATTCGGGGAGCTGTTTTTT. Protein sequence: CSVRQGQFGELFF.

The rearrangement uses TRBV28 and TRBJ2-1; 11 bases fit TRBD1. The CDR3 loop spans 14 amino acids. The junction had 7 bases not matched to a gene; V was cut back by 8 bases and J by 7 bases. The germline V gene encodes CDR1 MDHEN and CDR2 SYDVKM. The DNA of the CDR3 is TGTGCCAGCGGAGGACAGGGGGCGAAGAATGAGCAGTTCTTC. Its translation: CASGGQGAKNEQFF.

This chain uses TRBV4-1 with TRBJ2-7, with a weak D call TRBD1 (5 bases). The length of the CDR3 is 14 residues. The germline V gene has CDR1 MGHRA and CDR2 YSYEKL. V was pared by 1 base and J by 0 bases, with 7 bases between. The CDR3 region is CASSQVDSSYEQYF. The CDR3 DNA reads as TGCGCCAGCAGCCAAGTCGACAGCTCCTACGAGCAGTACTTC.

The chain carries TRBV3-1 (or the pseudogene TRBV3-2) and TRBJ2-1, with D maybe TRBD2 (5 bases). The CDR3 extends over 14 amino acids. Trimming removed 4 bases from V and 4 bases from J, with 11 bases in between. Germline V lookup: CDR1 LGHDT, CDR2 YNNKEL (reference sequence). The CDR3 here is CASSLGRKYNEQFF. The CDR3 nucleotides read TGTGCCAGCAGCCTAGGGAGAAAATACAATGAGCAGTTCTTC.

The genes are TRBV27 and TRBJ2-3, with 11 bases lining up with TRBD2. The ends lost 5 bases at V and 4 bases at J; junction bases unmatched: 5. The CDR3 loop spans 15 amino acids. The germline CDR1 and CDR2 sequences are MNHEY and SMNVEV (reference sequence). The CDR3 loop is CASSILAGESDTQYF. For the CDR3, the DNA is TGTGCCAGCAGTATACTAGCGGGAGAGTCAGATACGCAGTATTTT.

This chain connects TRBV27 to TRBJ2-2; 7 bases align to TRBD1. This CDR3 contains 16 residues. Germline lookup yields CDR1 MNHEY and CDR2 SMNVEV (reference sequence). The trim removed 6 bases at V and 3 bases at J, leaving 10 bases unmatched. In DNA, the CDR3 is TGTGCCAGCAGCACCACAGGGGCCAGGGACACCGGGGAGCTGTTTTTT. It encodes CASSTTGARDTGELFF.

Only one count was recorded for this clone. The genes are TRBV19 and TRBJ2-3, with 10 bases fitting TRBD2. Germline CDR1 LNHDA, CDR2 SQIVND (reference sequence). The CDR3 covers 16 residues. The V gene end was trimmed by 6 bases and the J gene end by 0 bases; junction bases not matched to a gene: 6. The CDR3 bases are TGTGCCAGTAGCCCCCGGACTAGCGGCAGCACAGATACGCAGTATTTT. This encodes CASSPRTSGSTDTQYF.

The chain carries TRBV19 and TRBJ2-1, with 13 bases fitting TRBD2. This CDR3 is 17 amino acids long. The germline CDR1 and CDR2 sequences are LNHDA and SQIVND (reference sequence). Losses at the gene ends were 6 bases for V and 8 bases for J; bases not matched to a gene: 13. CDR3 DNA: TGTGCCAGTAGAAAGTCCCGGACTAGCGGGAGTTCGGATGAGCAGTTCTTC. Protein sequence: CASRKSRTSGSSDEQFF.

This chain joins TRBV29-1 and TRBJ1-5; 8 nucleotides align to TRBD1. With 5 bases clipped from V and 3 bases from J, the junction kept 3 bases outside the gene matches. Germline CDR1 and CDR2: SQVTM and ANQGSEA. This CDR3 comprises 13 residues. The CDR3 region is CSVQQGVNQPQHF. CDR3 sequence (DNA): TGCAGCGTTCAACAGGGGGTCAATCAGCCCCAGCATTTT.

This clone was observed a single time. V usage is TRBV28 and J usage is TRBJ2-3; possibly TRBD2 for D (5 bases). The germline V and J ends were trimmed by 4 bases and 6 bases, with 8 bases remaining between them. Looked up from germline, CDR1 is MDHEN and CDR2 is SYDVKM. The CDR3 is 12 residues long. The CDR3: CASSSGLDTQYF. CDR3 DNA sequence: TGTGCCAGCAGTTCAGGACTTGATACGCAGTATTTT.

The V gene is TRBV3-1 (or the pseudogene TRBV3-2), the J gene TRBJ2-1, with TRBD2 identical over 10 bases. The germline V gene encodes CDR1 LGHDT and CDR2 YNNKEL (reference sequence). With V trimmed by 1 base and J by 14 bases, 5 bases remained unmatched. This CDR3 contains 13 residues. The CDR3 spells CASSQGTGTSEFF. The CDR3 DNA reads TGTGCCAGCAGCCAAGGAACCGGGACTAGCGAGTTCTTC.

The V gene is TRBV6-2 or TRBV6-3, the J gene TRBJ2-7, with D perhaps matching TRBD2 (5 bases). Trimming pared 5 bases from V and 6 bases from J, leaving 11 bases between. In germline, CDR1 is MNHEY, CDR2 SVGEGT. The CDR3 is made up of 12 amino acids. The CDR3 DNA sequence: TGTGCCAGCAGTCAAATAGGAGGCGAGCAGTACTTC. Translating it yields CASSQIGGEQYF.

The chain is built from TRBV6-5 and TRBJ1-3; tentatively, D is TRBD1 (5 bases). V lost 6 bases, J lost 0 bases, and 12 bases lay in between. The germline gives CDR1 MNHEY, CDR2 SVGAGI. This CDR3 is 15 amino acids long. This CDR3 is CASRIGGSSGNTIYF. For the CDR3, the DNA is TGTGCCAGCAGGATCGGGGGAAGCTCTGGAAACACCATATATTTT.